The T cell receptor beta chain described here comes from a study of T cells in Graves' hyperthyroidism and ophthalmopathy. RNA transcripts were the template for amplifying TCR beta CDR3 regions. TCR CDR3 underwent first-round RT-PCR with the HTBI primer set. TCRdb fed the multiplex PCR reads into MiXCR, producing one record per CDR3 protein. The repertoire includes approximately 370,000 distinct CDR3 sequences, approximately 18% of them detected once, and more than 30% sits in the top ten. This CDR3 has 14 residues. Germline V CDR1 and CDR2: MGHRA, YSYEKL. Trimming cost V 3 bases and J 6 bases, with 12 bases left between them.

The source is a woman in her twenties or thirties with Graves' hyperthyroidism that later progressed to Graves' ophthalmopathy. The chain employs TRBV4-1 and TRBJ2-1; no firm D call. The sequenced sample consisted of blood. The CDR3 region has the DNA TGCGCCAGCAGCCATATTCTAGTTACCAATGAGCAGTTCTTC. This codes for CASSHILVTNEQFF.